Shown below are 18 T cell receptor beta chains from a single sample sequenced in a study of blood T cell repertoires in COVID-19. TCRdb keeps only in-frame clones here, not all; method: immunoSEQ multiplex PCR. The repertoire holds 180,000 or so clones, with 70% to 85% as singletons. Sequencing used peripheral blood. These receptors all stem from a man aged 50 or older who had recovered from COVID-19.

V gene TRBV5-4 combines with J gene TRBJ2-2, with a weak D call TRBD2 (6 bases). V was trimmed by 3 bases and J by 6 bases, leaving 18 bases between them. CDR1 SGHNT and CDR2 YYREEE come from the germline V gene (reference sequence). The CDR3 is 16 residues long. CDR3 region: CASSSPTGGRAGELFF. The CDR3, as DNA: TGTGCCAGCAGCTCGCCAACCGGGGGTAGGGCCGGGGAGCTGTTTTTT.

This chain connects TRBV30 to TRBJ1-3; no firm D call. CDR3 length: 14 amino acids. Germline-derived CDR1 and CDR2 are GTSNPN and SVGIG (reference sequence). Trimming stripped 0 bases from V and 1 base from J, with 7 bases between. The CDR3 region is CAWSVRGSGNTIYF. The CDR3 DNA is TGTGCCTGGAGTGTACGGGGTTCTGGAAACACCATATATTTT.

The chain is built from TRBV7-8 and TRBJ2-2; D ambiguous. Germline V CDR1 and CDR2: SGHVS, FQNEAQ. The CDR3 is 15 amino acids. Trimming shortened V by 2 bases and J by 1 base, and 8 bases separated the two germline ends. The CDR3 loop reads CASSLLPGNTGELFF. CDR3 DNA: TGTGCCAGCAGCTTACTCCCAGGGAACACCGGGGAGCTGTTTTTT.

The V call is TRBV5-1, the J call TRBJ2-3; 12 bases are a match to TRBD2. The germline V gene encodes CDR1 SGHRS and CDR2 YFSETQ. CDR3 length equals 15 residues. The ends lost 4 bases at V and 5 bases at J; junction bases unmatched: 5. The CDR3 nucleotides are TGCGCCAGCAGCGAAACACTAGCGGGAGGAGATACGCAGTATTTT. Protein product: CASSETLAGGDTQYF.

The chain uses TRBV20-1 and TRBJ2-7, with TRBD2 matching 13 bases. There are 15 residues in the CDR3. V shed 3 bases and J 6 bases; nucleotides not matched to a gene: 8. The germline gives CDR1 DFQATT, CDR2 SNEGSKA (reference sequence). CDR3 DNA: TGCAGTGCTAGTTCCGGACTAGCGGGAGTATTCGAGCAGTACTTC. It codes for CSASSGLAGVFEQYF.

V is TRBV30 and J is TRBJ1-2; a possible D gene is TRBD1 (5 bases). There are 13 residues in the CDR3. V was clipped by 5 bases and J by 5 bases, with 15 bases between them. Germline V CDR1 and CDR2: GTSNPN, SVGIG (reference sequence). The CDR3 sequence: CAWRRQGGYGYTF. CDR3 nucleotide sequence: TGTGCCTGGCGTAGGCAGGGTGGGTATGGCTACACCTTC.

This clone was detected only once. The chain carries TRBV6-5 and TRBJ2-7; 9 nucleotides line up with TRBD1. The CDR3 sequence is 15 residues long. The germline CDR1 and CDR2 sequences are MNHEY and SVGAGI. J was trimmed by 1 base and V by 8 bases; bases with no gene match: 9. The CDR3 here is CASGTNRGQSYEQYF. The CDR3 DNA reads as TGTGCCAGCGGAACCAACAGGGGGCAATCCTACGAGCAGTACTTC.

This sequence joins TRBV7-3 and TRBJ2-2, with D tentatively TRBD2 (6 bases). Trimming shortened V by 2 bases and J by 0 bases, and 10 bases separated the two germline ends. CDR3 size: 16 residues. Germline V gene sequence: CDR1 SGHTA, CDR2 FQGTGA. The CDR3 spells CASSLFPGANTGELFF. The DNA for the CDR3 is TGTGCCAGCAGCTTATTCCCGGGAGCGAACACCGGGGAGCTGTTTTTT.

The chain recombines TRBV5-5 with TRBJ2-7, with D tentatively TRBD1 (5 bases). The CDR3 totals 14 residues. V lost 0 bases to trimming and J lost 4 bases, with 11 bases between them. Germline values: CDR1 SGHKS, CDR2 YYEKEE (reference sequence). The CDR3 region is CASSLDQGKYEQYF. The CDR3 DNA sequence: TGTGCCAGCAGCTTGGATCAGGGAAAATACGAGCAGTACTTC.

The chain couples TRBV12-3 or TRBV12-4 to TRBJ1-1, with D maybe TRBD1 (5 bases). V was clipped by 8 bases and J by 1 base, with 8 bases between them. There are 12 residues in the CDR3. CDR3 residues: CASGGANTEAFF. CDR3 DNA: TGTGCCAGCGGTGGGGCGAACACTGAAGCTTTCTTT.

This clone was found once. The chain links TRBV6-6 to TRBJ2-7; perhaps TRBD1 as D (5 bases). The CDR3 sequence is 14 residues long. V was clipped by 6 bases and J by 9 bases, with 21 bases between them. CDR1 MNHNY and CDR2 SVGAGI come from the germline V gene (reference sequence). This CDR3 is CASRPVQGLPRQYF. CDR3 nucleotides: TGTGCCAGCAGGCCGGTTCAGGGTTTACCTAGGCAGTACTTC.

The V call is TRBV5-6, the J call TRBJ2-7; 7 bases agree with TRBD2. CDR1 is SGHDT and CDR2 is YYEEEE in the germline V gene. The CDR3 runs 18 residues. V gave up 4 bases and J gave up 0 bases; unmatched junction bases: 16. The CDR3 loop reads CASSIRAGRALSSYEQYF. The CDR3 region has the DNA TGTGCCAGCAGCATCCGAGCAGGGAGGGCCCTAAGCTCCTACGAGCAGTACTTC.

The chain employs TRBV23-1 and TRBJ1-1, with TRBD1 identical over 7 bases. TRBV23-1 is identified as an open reading frame with a role that is uncertain. Germline trimming cut 1 base from V and 0 bases from J; bases unmatched to any gene: 17. This CDR3 spans 20 amino acids. The CDR3: CASSQFRIKPGQEMNTEAFF. The CDR3 DNA reads TGCGCCAGCAGTCAATTCCGTATAAAACCCGGACAGGAGATGAACACTGAAGCTTTCTTT.

As concerns this clone: One junction end does not reproduce the germline sequence, and a read error may be involved. This sequence joins TRBV4-1 and TRBJ1-1, with unresolved D. This CDR3 region has 14 residues. The V gene's germline CDR1 is MGHRA and CDR2 YSYEKL. The CDR3, as DNA: TGCGCCAGCAACCAAGGACTGCTTAACACTGAAGCTTTCTTT. Residues: CASNQGLLNTEAFF.

This clone showed up just once. The V and J genes are TRBV28 and TRBJ1-3, with D hard to call. The CDR3 is 16 amino acids. CDR1 is MDHEN and CDR2 is SYDVKM in the germline V gene. The V end was cut by 3 bases, the J end by 0 bases, with 12 bases between. CDR3 protein: CASSLSGMHSGNTIYF. The CDR3 region has the DNA TGTGCCAGCAGTTTGTCGGGGATGCACTCTGGAAACACCATATATTTT.

The genes are TRBV27 and TRBJ2-3; no clear D gene. The ends were cut back, 4 bases at V and 1 base at J, with 6 bases in the middle. Looked up from germline, CDR1 is MNHEY and CDR2 is SMNVEV (reference sequence). CDR3 length equals 13 residues. The CDR3 region is CASSSLGTDTQYF. CDR3 bases: TGTGCCAGCAGTTCCCTAGGCACAGATACGCAGTATTTT.

The genes are TRBV19 and TRBJ2-1, with D maybe TRBD2 (6 bases). Germline V lookup: CDR1 LNHDA, CDR2 SQIVND (reference sequence). The CDR3 spans 15 residues. The V end lost 5 bases, the J end lost 5 bases, and 16 bases lay between the germline ends. The CDR3 DNA reads as TGTGCCAGTAGTCGAGGCGGGAACAGAAACAATGAGCAGTTCTTC. Protein: CASSRGGNRNNEQFF.

The chain links TRBV18 to TRBJ1-2; D ambiguous. Germline-derived CDR1 and CDR2 are KGHSH and LQKENI. The V end was cut by 1 base, the J end by 5 bases, with 14 bases between. The CDR3 length is 15 residues. CDR3 region: CASSPQGSEGYGYTF. The CDR3 DNA sequence: TGTGCCAGCTCACCACAGGGCAGTGAGGGTTATGGCTACACCTTC. The entire variable domain, with the rest obtained from reference TRBV18 and TRBJ1-2, is as follows: NAGVMQNPRHLVRRRGQEARLRCSPMKGHSHVYWYRQLPEEGLKFMVYLQKENIIDESGMPKERFSAEFPKEGPSILRIQQVVRGDSAAYFCASSPQGSEGYGYTFGSGTRLTVV.